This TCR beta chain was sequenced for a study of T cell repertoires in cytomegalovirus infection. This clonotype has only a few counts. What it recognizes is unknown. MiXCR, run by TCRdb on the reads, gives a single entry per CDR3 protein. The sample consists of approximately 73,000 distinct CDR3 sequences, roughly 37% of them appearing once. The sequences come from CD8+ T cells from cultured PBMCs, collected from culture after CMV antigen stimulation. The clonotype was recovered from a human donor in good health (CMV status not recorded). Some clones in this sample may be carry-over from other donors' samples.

The CDR3 region has the DNA TGTGCCAGCACCCTTTGGGGGAACACTGAAGCTTTCTTT. Protein product: CASTLWGNTEAFF. J is TRBJ1-1 and V is TRBV28; unclear D gene. Germline V gene sequence: CDR1 MDHEN, CDR2 SYDVKM. V lost 7 bases, J lost 1 base, and 10 bases lay in between. This CDR3 is built from 13 residues.